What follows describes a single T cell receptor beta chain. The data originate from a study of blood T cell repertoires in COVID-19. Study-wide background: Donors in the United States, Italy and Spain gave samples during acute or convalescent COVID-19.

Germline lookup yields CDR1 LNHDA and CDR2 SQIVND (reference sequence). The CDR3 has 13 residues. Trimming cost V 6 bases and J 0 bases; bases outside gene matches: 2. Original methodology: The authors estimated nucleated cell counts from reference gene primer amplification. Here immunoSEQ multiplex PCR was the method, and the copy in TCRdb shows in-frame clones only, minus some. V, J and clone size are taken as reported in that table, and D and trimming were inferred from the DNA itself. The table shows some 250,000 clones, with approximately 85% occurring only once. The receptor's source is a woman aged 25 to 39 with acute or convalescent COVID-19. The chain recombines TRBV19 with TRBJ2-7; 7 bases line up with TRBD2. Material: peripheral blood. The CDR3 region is CASRREPSYEQYF. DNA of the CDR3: TGTGCCAGTAGGCGGGAGCCCTCCTACGAGCAGTACTTC.